This T cell receptor (beta chain) was sequenced in a study of shared clonotypes between healthy human individuals. General study results and limits: The sole specimen, blood, was sampled, and tissue repertoires likely differ. The represented genetic and exposure-history diversity was limited by the small number of donors.

Sequencing was performed with immunoSEQ multiplex PCR; in TCRdb, only in-frame clones are kept and a portion is missing. The table shows about 1.1 million clones, with 70% to 80% occurring only once. The length of the CDR3 is 12 residues. V was shortened by 4 bases and J by 5 bases, with 9 bases between the two germline ends. CDR1 and CDR2 (germline): SGHRS, YFSETQ. Donors had no recently reported acute infections or vaccinations and were HIV-negative. A split of CD4+ cells into CD45RA+ naive and CD45RA-negative memory subsets was performed. Regarding this clone: Its cognate antigen is unknown.

The rearrangement links TRBV5-1 to TRBJ1-2, with unresolved D. The TCR sequence derives from a man between 18 and 35 years old in good health. Some clones in this sample may be carry-over from other donors' samples. What was sequenced was memory CD4+ T cells from PBMCs. Sample subset: CD45RA-negative fraction. This CDR3 is CASSHSLYGYTF. The CDR3 nucleotides read TGCGCCAGCAGCCATAGCTTGTATGGCTACACCTTC.